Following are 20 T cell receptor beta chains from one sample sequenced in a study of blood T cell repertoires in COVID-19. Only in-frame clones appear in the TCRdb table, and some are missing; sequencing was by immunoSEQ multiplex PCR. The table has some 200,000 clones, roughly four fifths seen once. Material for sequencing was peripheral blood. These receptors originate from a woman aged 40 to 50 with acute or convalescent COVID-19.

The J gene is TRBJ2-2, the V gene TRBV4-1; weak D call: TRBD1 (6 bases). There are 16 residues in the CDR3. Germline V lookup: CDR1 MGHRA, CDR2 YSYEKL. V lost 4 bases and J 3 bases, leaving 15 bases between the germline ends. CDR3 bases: TGCGCCAGCAGCCCCCAAGCCAGGGGATACACCGGGGAGCTGTTTTTT. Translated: CASSPQARGYTGELFF.

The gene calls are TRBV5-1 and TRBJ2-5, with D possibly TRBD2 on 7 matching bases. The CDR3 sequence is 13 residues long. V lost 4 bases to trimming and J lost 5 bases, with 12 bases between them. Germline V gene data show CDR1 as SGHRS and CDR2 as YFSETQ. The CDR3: CASSGGALETQYF. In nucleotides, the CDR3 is TGCGCCAGCAGCGGGGGGGCATTGGAGACCCAGTACTTC.

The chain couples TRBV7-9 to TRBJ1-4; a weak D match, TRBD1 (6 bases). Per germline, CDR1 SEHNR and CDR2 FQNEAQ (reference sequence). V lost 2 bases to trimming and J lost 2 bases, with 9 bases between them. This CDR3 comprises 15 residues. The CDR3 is CASSLWTATNEKLFF. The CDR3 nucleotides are TGTGCCAGCAGCTTATGGACAGCGACTAATGAAAAACTGTTTTTT.

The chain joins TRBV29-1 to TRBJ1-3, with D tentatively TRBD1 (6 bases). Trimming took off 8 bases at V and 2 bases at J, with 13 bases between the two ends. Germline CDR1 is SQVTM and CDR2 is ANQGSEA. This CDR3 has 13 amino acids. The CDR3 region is CSFSQGTGNTIYF. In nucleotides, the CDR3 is TGCAGCTTCAGCCAGGGGACTGGAAACACCATATATTTT.

DNA of the CDR3: TGTGCCACCAGTCGCCGGGACAGGGGGAACACCGGGGAGCTGTTTTTT. Amino acids: CATSRRDRGNTGELFF. The V call is TRBV24-1, the J call TRBJ2-2; TRBD1 matches at 10 bases. CDR3 length: 16 residues. V trimming: 6 bases; J trimming: 1 base; junction bases outside the gene matches: 4. CDR1 is KGHDR and CDR2 is SFDVKD in the germline V gene.

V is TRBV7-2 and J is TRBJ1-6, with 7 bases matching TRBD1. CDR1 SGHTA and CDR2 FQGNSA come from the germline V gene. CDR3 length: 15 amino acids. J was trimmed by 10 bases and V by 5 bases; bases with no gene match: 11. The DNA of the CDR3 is TGTGCCAGCAGCCCAGGACAGGTCTTTAGGTCACCCCTCCACTTT. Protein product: CASSPGQVFRSPLHF.

CDR3 region: CASSRQGSGANVLTF. In DNA, the CDR3 is TGTGCCAGCAGCCGACAGGGCTCTGGGGCCAACGTCCTGACTTTC. The rearrangement uses TRBV3-1 (or the pseudogene TRBV3-2) and TRBJ2-6, with TRBD1 identical over 7 bases. Germline V gives CDR1 LGHDT, CDR2 YNNKEL (reference sequence). This CDR3 is built from 15 residues. J was trimmed by 0 bases and V by 4 bases; bases with no gene match: 0.

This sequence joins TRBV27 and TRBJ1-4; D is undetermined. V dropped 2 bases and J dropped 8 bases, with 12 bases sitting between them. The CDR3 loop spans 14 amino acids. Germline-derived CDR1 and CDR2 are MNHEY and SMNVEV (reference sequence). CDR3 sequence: CASSLNSFSEKLFF. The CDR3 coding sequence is TGTGCCAGCAGTTTAAATTCCTTCTCCGAAAAACTGTTTTTT.

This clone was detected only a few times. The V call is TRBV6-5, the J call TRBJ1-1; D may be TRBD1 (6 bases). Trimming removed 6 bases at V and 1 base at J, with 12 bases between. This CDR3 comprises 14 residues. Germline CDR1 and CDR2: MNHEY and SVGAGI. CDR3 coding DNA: TGTGCCAGCAGACGGATGACAGGGAACACTGAAGCTTTCTTT. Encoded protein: CASRRMTGNTEAFF.

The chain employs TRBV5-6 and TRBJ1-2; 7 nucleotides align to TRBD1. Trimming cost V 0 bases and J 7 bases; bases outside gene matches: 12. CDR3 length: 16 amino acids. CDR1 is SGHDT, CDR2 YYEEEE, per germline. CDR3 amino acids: CASSLALTGDSSGYTF. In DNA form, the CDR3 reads TGTGCCAGCAGCTTGGCCCTCACAGGGGACAGCAGTGGCTACACCTTC.

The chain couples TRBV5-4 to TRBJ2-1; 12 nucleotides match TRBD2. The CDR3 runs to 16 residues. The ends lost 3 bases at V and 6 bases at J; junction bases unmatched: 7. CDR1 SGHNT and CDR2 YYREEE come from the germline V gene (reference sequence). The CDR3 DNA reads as TGTGCCAGCAGCTCTGGGGGACTAGCGGGTACCAATGAGCAGTTCTTC. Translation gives CASSSGGLAGTNEQFF.

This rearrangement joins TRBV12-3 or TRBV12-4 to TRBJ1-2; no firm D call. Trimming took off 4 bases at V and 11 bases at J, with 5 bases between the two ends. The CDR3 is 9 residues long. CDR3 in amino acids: CASSSPYTF. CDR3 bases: TGTGCCAGCAGTTCCCCTTACACCTTC.

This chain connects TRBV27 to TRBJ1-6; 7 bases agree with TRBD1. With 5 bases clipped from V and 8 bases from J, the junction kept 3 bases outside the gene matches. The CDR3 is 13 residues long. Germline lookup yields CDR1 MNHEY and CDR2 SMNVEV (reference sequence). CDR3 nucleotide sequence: TGTGCCAGCAGTGTCACAGGGGATTCACCCCTCCACTTT. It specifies CASSVTGDSPLHF.

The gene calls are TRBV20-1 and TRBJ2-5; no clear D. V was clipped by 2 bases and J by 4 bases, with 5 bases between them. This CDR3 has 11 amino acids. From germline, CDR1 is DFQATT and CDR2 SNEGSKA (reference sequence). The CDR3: CSARKRETQYF. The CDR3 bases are TGCAGTGCTAGAAAGAGAGAGACCCAGTACTTC.

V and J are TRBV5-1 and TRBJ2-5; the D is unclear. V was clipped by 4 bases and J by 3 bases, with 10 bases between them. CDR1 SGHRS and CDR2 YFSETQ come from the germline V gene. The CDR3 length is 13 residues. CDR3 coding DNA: TGCGCCAGCAGCCCCTGGGCTGAAGAGACCCAGTACTTC. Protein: CASSPWAEETQYF.

The CDR3 sequence: CASSARQDRSYEQYF. The CDR3 DNA follows: TGTGCCAGCAGCGCCCGACAGGACCGCTCCTACGAGCAGTACTTC. J is TRBJ2-7 and V is TRBV14; D possibly corresponds to TRBD1 (6 bases). The germline CDR1 and CDR2 sequences are SGHDN and FVKESK. The CDR3 is 15 amino acids. Trimming shortened V by 5 bases and J by 0 bases, and 14 bases separated the two germline ends.

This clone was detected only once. In DNA, the CDR3 is TGTGCCAGCAGGAATAACAGGAATACTGAAGCTTTCTTT. It specifies CASRNNRNTEAFF. This chain joins TRBV6-5 and TRBJ1-1; TRBD1 might be the D (5 bases). V was clipped by 6 bases and J by 5 bases, with 13 bases between them. The CDR3 runs 13 residues. CDR1 is MNHEY and CDR2 is SVGAGI in the germline V gene.

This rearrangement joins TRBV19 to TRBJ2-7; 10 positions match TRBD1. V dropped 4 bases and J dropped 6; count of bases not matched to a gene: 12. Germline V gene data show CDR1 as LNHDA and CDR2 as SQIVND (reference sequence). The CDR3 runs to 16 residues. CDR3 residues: CASSTGTRTGGGEQYF. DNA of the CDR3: TGTGCCAGTAGTACCGGTACCCGGACAGGGGGGGGCGAGCAGTACTTC.

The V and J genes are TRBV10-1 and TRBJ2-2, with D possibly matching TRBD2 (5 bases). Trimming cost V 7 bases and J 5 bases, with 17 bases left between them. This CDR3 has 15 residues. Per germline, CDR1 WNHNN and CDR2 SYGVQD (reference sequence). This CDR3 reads CASIDSGDATGELFF. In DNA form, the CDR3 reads TGCGCCAGCATAGATTCCGGGGATGCTACCGGGGAGCTGTTTTTT.

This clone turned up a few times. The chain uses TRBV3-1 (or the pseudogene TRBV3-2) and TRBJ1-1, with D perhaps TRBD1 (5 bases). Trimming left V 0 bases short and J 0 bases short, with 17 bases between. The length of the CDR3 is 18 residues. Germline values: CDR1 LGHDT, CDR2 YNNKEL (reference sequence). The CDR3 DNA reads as TGTGCCAGCAGCCAAGAGTGGCGCCAGGGCGGGATGAACACTGAAGCTTTCTTT. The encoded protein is CASSQEWRQGGMNTEAFF.